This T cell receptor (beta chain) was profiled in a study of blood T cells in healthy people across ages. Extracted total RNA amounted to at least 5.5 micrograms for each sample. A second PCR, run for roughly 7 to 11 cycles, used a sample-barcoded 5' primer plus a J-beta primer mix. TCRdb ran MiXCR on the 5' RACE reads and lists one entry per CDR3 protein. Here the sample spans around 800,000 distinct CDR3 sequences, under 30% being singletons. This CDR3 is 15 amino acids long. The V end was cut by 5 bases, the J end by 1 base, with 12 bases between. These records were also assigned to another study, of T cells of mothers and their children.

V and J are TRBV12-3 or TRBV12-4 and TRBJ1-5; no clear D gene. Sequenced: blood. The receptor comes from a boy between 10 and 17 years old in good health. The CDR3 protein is CASSALGTSNQPQHF. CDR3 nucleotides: TGTGCCAGCAGTGCCCTAGGTACGAGCAATCAGCCCCAGCATTTT.